This T cell receptor (beta chain) was identified in a study of cytomegalovirus exposure and HLA in healthy donors. The PCR made use of 60 Vbeta and 13 Jbeta primers. Profiling relied on immunoSEQ multiplex PCR, and the TCRdb table lists in-frame clones only, not all of them. Of some 200,000 clones in the sample, about 70% were seen once. The CDR3 is 15 amino acids. The junction had 1 base not matched to a gene; V was cut back by 6 bases and J by 0 bases. Germline V gene data show CDR1 as MNHEY and CDR2 as SMNVEV (reference sequence). J is TRBJ2-2 and V is TRBV27, with TRBD2 matching over 10 bases. This TCR came from a man in his forties in good health and CMV-seropositive. The sample comprised PBMCs. The CDR3 DNA is TGTGCCAGCAGCCTAGCGGGGGCGAACACCGGGGAGCTGTTTTTT. It encodes CASSLAGANTGELFF.